Listed below are T cell receptor beta chains from one sample, sequenced in a study of blood T cell repertoires in COVID-19. Assay used: immunoSEQ multiplex PCR; TCRdb lists only in-frame clones, some missing. The sample has more than 65,000 clones, about 90% seen once; the top ten hold around 9%. The sequenced material came from peripheral blood. The receptors were gathered from a human donor in a cohort sampled during active COVID-19. Both conserved end residues are part of each CDR3. The order of the fields is CDR3 protein, CDR3 DNA, J gene, V gene, D gene, clone size. D genes are given only for firm matches. Clone size appears in some rows only: once, few, many, or a class for an expanded clone.

cdr3_aa: CATSDARTGGYEQYF
cdr3_nt: TGTGCCACCAGTGATGCCAGGACAGGGGGCTACGAGCAGTACTTC
j_call: TRBJ2-7
v_call: TRBV24-1
d_call: TRBD1
clone_size: .

cdr3_aa: CASSLERETYNEQFF
cdr3_nt: TGTGCCAGCAGTTTAGAGCGGGAGACATACAATGAGCAGTTCTTC
j_call: TRBJ2-1
v_call: TRBV6-2/TRBV6-3
d_call: TRBD2
clone_size: .

cdr3_aa: CASSIFGNTEAFF
cdr3_nt: TGTGCCAGTAGTATTTTCGGGAACACTGAAGCTTTCTTT
j_call: TRBJ1-1
v_call: TRBV19
d_call: .
clone_size: .

cdr3_aa: CASSPGTDSYEQYF
cdr3_nt: TGTGCCAGCAGCCCCGGGACAGATTCCTACGAGCAGTACTTC
j_call: TRBJ2-7
v_call: TRBV3-1/TRBV3-2
d_call: TRBD1
clone_size: .

cdr3_aa: CATLGGDYGYTF
cdr3_nt: TGTGCCACTTTAGGGGGCGACTATGGCTACACCTTC
j_call: TRBJ1-2
v_call: TRBV15
d_call: TRBD1
clone_size: .

cdr3_aa: CASSRTGIEYMNTEAFF
cdr3_nt: TGTGCCAGCAGTCGAACAGGGATAGAATACATGAACACTGAAGCTTTCTTT
j_call: TRBJ1-1
v_call: TRBV6-6
d_call: .
clone_size: .

cdr3_aa: CASSLAIGGLSNQPQHF
cdr3_nt: TGTGCCAGCAGCTTAGCAATCGGGGGGCTAAGCAATCAGCCCCAGCATTTT
j_call: TRBJ1-5
v_call: TRBV11-2
d_call: .
clone_size: .

cdr3_aa: CAWGQGGRNTIYF
cdr3_nt: TGTGCCTGGGGACAGGGGGGAAGAAACACCATATATTTT
j_call: TRBJ1-3
v_call: TRBV30
d_call: TRBD1
clone_size: .

cdr3_aa: CATSSSTGGGLKNTIYF
cdr3_nt: TGTGCCACCAGTTCTTCGACAGGGGGAGGATTGAAAAACACCATATATTTT
j_call: TRBJ1-3
v_call: TRBV24-1
d_call: TRBD1
clone_size: .

cdr3_aa: CASSYSGEKLFF
cdr3_nt: TGTGCCAGCAGTTACTCCGGTGAAAAACTGTTTTTT
j_call: TRBJ1-4
v_call: TRBV6-5
d_call: .
clone_size: .

cdr3_aa: CSVEDHGTGVGEQYF
cdr3_nt: TGCAGCGTTGAAGATCACGGGACAGGGGTCGGCGAGCAGTACTTC
j_call: TRBJ2-7
v_call: TRBV29-1
d_call: TRBD1
clone_size: .

cdr3_aa: CASSSSLWAEQYF
cdr3_nt: TGTGCCAGCAGTTCATCCCTCTGGGCCGAGCAGTACTTC
j_call: TRBJ2-7
v_call: TRBV5-8
d_call: .
clone_size: .

cdr3_aa: CASSQAGGGGTDTQYF
cdr3_nt: TGTGCCAGCAGCCAAGCTGGCGGGGGGGGCACAGATACGCAGTATTTT
j_call: TRBJ2-3
v_call: TRBV3-1/TRBV3-2
d_call: TRBD2
clone_size: .

cdr3_aa: CSGLAGGTQGEQYF
cdr3_nt: TGCAGCGGGCTAGCGGGGGGGACCCAGGGGGAGCAGTACTTC
j_call: TRBJ2-7
v_call: TRBV29-1
d_call: TRBD2
clone_size: .

cdr3_aa: CASRRGGENSPLHF
cdr3_nt: TGTGCCAGCAGGAGGGGGGGGGAAAATTCACCCCTCCACTTT
j_call: TRBJ1-6
v_call: TRBV28
d_call: .
clone_size: .

cdr3_aa: CASSRGTGLNSPLHF
cdr3_nt: TGTGCCAGCAGCCGCGGGACAGGGTTGAATTCACCCCTCCACTTT
j_call: TRBJ1-6
v_call: TRBV5-6
d_call: TRBD1
clone_size: .

cdr3_aa: CAWRRKGTGTDNSPLHF
cdr3_nt: TGTGCCTGGAGGCGCAAGGGGACAGGCACGGATAATTCACCCCTCCACTTT
j_call: TRBJ1-6
v_call: TRBV30
d_call: TRBD1
clone_size: .

cdr3_aa: CASSPSREAKNIQYF
cdr3_nt: TGTGCCAGCAGCCCCAGCAGGGAAGCCAAAAACATTCAGTACTTC
j_call: TRBJ2-4
v_call: TRBV9
d_call: .
clone_size: .

cdr3_aa: CASSPLTGAYEQYF
cdr3_nt: TGTGCCAGCAGCCCTTTGACAGGGGCTTACGAGCAGTACTTC
j_call: TRBJ2-7
v_call: TRBV3-1/TRBV3-2
d_call: TRBD1
clone_size: .

cdr3_aa: CASSLMGQTGAFF
cdr3_nt: TGTGCCAGCAGCTTAATGGGGCAGACTGGGGCTTTCTTT
j_call: TRBJ1-1
v_call: TRBV7-2
d_call: .
clone_size: .

cdr3_aa: CASSVCPDGCGANVLTF
cdr3_nt: TGTGCCAGCAGCGTATGTCCAGACGGGTGCGGGGCCAACGTCCTGACTTTC
j_call: TRBJ2-6
v_call: TRBV9
d_call: .
clone_size: .

cdr3_aa: CASSSDRSNQPQHF
cdr3_nt: TGTGCCAGCTCAAGTGACAGGAGCAATCAGCCCCAGCATTTT
j_call: TRBJ1-5
v_call: TRBV18
d_call: .
clone_size: .

cdr3_aa: CASSPRDRDGYTF
cdr3_nt: TGTGCCAGCAGCCCCCGGGACAGGGATGGCTACACCTTC
j_call: TRBJ1-2
v_call: TRBV3-1/TRBV3-2
d_call: TRBD1
clone_size: .

cdr3_aa: CASSYGQTPRGAFF
cdr3_nt: TGTGCCAGCAGCTATGGACAGACCCCCCGGGGAGCTTTCTTT
j_call: TRBJ1-1
v_call: TRBV5-6
d_call: .
clone_size: .

cdr3_aa: CSVAGGRLYEQYF
cdr3_nt: TGCAGCGTTGCGGGGGGCAGGCTCTACGAGCAGTACTTC
j_call: TRBJ2-7
v_call: TRBV29-1
d_call: .
clone_size: .

cdr3_aa: CASSQAPPGAGNTGELFF
cdr3_nt: TGTGCCAGCAGCCAGGCTCCTCCTGGGGCAGGGAACACCGGGGAGCTGTTTTTT
j_call: TRBJ2-2
v_call: TRBV3-1/TRBV3-2
d_call: .
clone_size: .

cdr3_aa: CASSGDRASNTEAFF
cdr3_nt: TGTGCCAGCAGTGGGGACAGGGCCTCGAACACTGAAGCTTTCTTT
j_call: TRBJ1-1
v_call: TRBV2
d_call: TRBD1
clone_size: .

cdr3_aa: CASSSGGQTKINYGYTF
cdr3_nt: TGTGCCAGCAGCTCCGGGGGACAGACCAAGATAAACTATGGCTACACCTTC
j_call: TRBJ1-2
v_call: TRBV5-4
d_call: TRBD1
clone_size: .

cdr3_aa: CASSLVGGQTEAFF
cdr3_nt: TGTGCCAGCAGCTTGGTGGGGGGACAGACTGAAGCTTTCTTT
j_call: TRBJ1-1
v_call: TRBV5-6
d_call: TRBD1
clone_size: .

cdr3_aa: CASSPHREAFF
cdr3_nt: TGTGCCAGCAGTCCACACAGGGAAGCTTTCTTT
j_call: TRBJ1-1
v_call: TRBV6-6
d_call: .
clone_size: .

cdr3_aa: CASTPHLRVGGYTF
cdr3_nt: TGTGCCAGCACCCCACACCTCCGGGTTGGGGGCTACACCTTC
j_call: TRBJ1-2
v_call: TRBV5-6
d_call: .
clone_size: .

cdr3_aa: CASSLKGGGTGDQPQHF
cdr3_nt: TGTGCCAGCAGCTTAAAAGGGGGGGGGACAGGGGACCAGCCCCAGCATTTT
j_call: TRBJ1-5
v_call: TRBV7-2
d_call: TRBD1
clone_size: .

cdr3_aa: CASSFWTDNQPQHF
cdr3_nt: TGTGCCAGCAGCTTTTGGACAGATAATCAGCCCCAGCATTTT
j_call: TRBJ1-5
v_call: TRBV5-5
d_call: .
clone_size: .

cdr3_aa: CASSYGQRGDSYEQYF
cdr3_nt: TGTGCCAGCAGTTACGGGCAGCGGGGGGACTCCTACGAGCAGTACTTC
j_call: TRBJ2-7
v_call: TRBV6-6
d_call: TRBD2
clone_size: once

cdr3_aa: CASSPRTGSTSYEQYF
cdr3_nt: TGTGCCAGCAGCCCCCGAACCGGGTCGACCTCCTACGAGCAGTACTTC
j_call: TRBJ2-7
v_call: TRBV7-9
d_call: .
clone_size: .

cdr3_aa: CASSLNRAYEQYF
cdr3_nt: TGTGCCAGCAGCTTAAACAGGGCTTACGAGCAGTACTTC
j_call: TRBJ2-7
v_call: TRBV11-2
d_call: .
clone_size: .

cdr3_aa: CASSQSRYEQYF
cdr3_nt: TGCGCCAGCAGCCAATCTAGGTACGAGCAGTACTTC
j_call: TRBJ2-7
v_call: TRBV4-1
d_call: .
clone_size: .

cdr3_aa: CASSLQGGYSNQPQHF
cdr3_nt: TGTGCCAGCAGCCTACAGGGGGGCTATAGCAATCAGCCCCAGCATTTT
j_call: TRBJ1-5
v_call: TRBV11-2
d_call: TRBD1
clone_size: .

cdr3_aa: CASSYLAGGDGYTF
cdr3_nt: TGTGCCAGCAGTTACCTGGCGGGGGGCGATGGCTACACCTTC
j_call: TRBJ1-2
v_call: TRBV6-5
d_call: .
clone_size: few

cdr3_aa: CASSSRPGVQPQHF
cdr3_nt: TGTGCCAGCAGTTCTAGGCCCGGGGTTCAGCCCCAGCATTTT
j_call: TRBJ1-5
v_call: TRBV28
d_call: .
clone_size: .

cdr3_aa: CASSSNRDEQYF
cdr3_nt: TGTGCCAGCAGCTCGAACAGGGACGAGCAGTACTTC
j_call: TRBJ2-7
v_call: TRBV13
d_call: .
clone_size: .

cdr3_aa: CASSGQGNQPQHF
cdr3_nt: TGTGCCAGCAGTGGACAGGGTAATCAGCCCCAGCATTTT
j_call: TRBJ1-5
v_call: TRBV2
d_call: TRBD1
clone_size: .

cdr3_aa: CATSRTRPDRARNSPLHF
cdr3_nt: TGTGCCACCAGCAGGACCCGACCTGACAGGGCTCGTAATTCACCCCTCCACTTT
j_call: TRBJ1-6
v_call: TRBV15
d_call: TRBD1
clone_size: .

cdr3_aa: CATSDLPWQNTGELFF
cdr3_nt: TGTGCCACCAGTGATTTGCCGTGGCAGAACACCGGGGAGCTGTTTTTT
j_call: TRBJ2-2
v_call: TRBV24-1
d_call: .
clone_size: .

cdr3_aa: CASTTDWTVNTEAFF
cdr3_nt: TGTGCCAGCACCACTGACTGGACAGTGAACACTGAAGCTTTCTTT
j_call: TRBJ1-1
v_call: TRBV6-5
d_call: .
clone_size: .

cdr3_aa: CASSGYRSSYEQYF
cdr3_nt: TGTGCCAGCAGCGGATACAGATCCTCCTACGAGCAGTACTTC
j_call: TRBJ2-7
v_call: TRBV6-5
d_call: .
clone_size: .

cdr3_aa: CASSHSRTGPTAEAFF
cdr3_nt: TGTGCCAGCAGCCATTCCCGGACAGGTCCCACGGCTGAAGCTTTCTTT
j_call: TRBJ1-1
v_call: TRBV3-1/TRBV3-2
d_call: TRBD1
clone_size: .

cdr3_aa: CASSLPSENTEAFF
cdr3_nt: TGTGCCAGCAGCTTACCTTCAGAGAACACTGAAGCTTTCTTT
j_call: TRBJ1-1
v_call: TRBV13
d_call: .
clone_size: .

cdr3_aa: CAWSVLTGGAFF
cdr3_nt: TGTGCCTGGAGTGTACTAACAGGGGGAGCTTTCTTT
j_call: TRBJ1-1
v_call: TRBV30
d_call: TRBD1
clone_size: .

cdr3_aa: CASSLFRDRGGGYTF
cdr3_nt: TGTGCCAGCAGTTTATTCCGGGACAGGGGAGGTGGCTACACCTTC
j_call: TRBJ1-2
v_call: TRBV28
d_call: TRBD1
clone_size: .

cdr3_aa: CASSFWGKGTGELFF
cdr3_nt: TGTGCCAGCAGCTTTTGGGGCAAGGGCACCGGGGAGCTGTTTTTT
j_call: TRBJ2-2
v_call: TRBV11-2
d_call: .
clone_size: .